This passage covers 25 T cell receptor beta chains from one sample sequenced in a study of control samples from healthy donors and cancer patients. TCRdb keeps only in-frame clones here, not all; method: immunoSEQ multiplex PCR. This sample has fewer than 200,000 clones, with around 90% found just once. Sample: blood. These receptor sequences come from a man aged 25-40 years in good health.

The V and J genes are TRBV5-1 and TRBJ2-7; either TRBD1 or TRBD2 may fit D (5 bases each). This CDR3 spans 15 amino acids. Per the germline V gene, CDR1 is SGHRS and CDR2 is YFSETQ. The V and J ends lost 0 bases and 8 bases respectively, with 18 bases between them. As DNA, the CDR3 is TGCGCCAGCAGCTTGGCCATGGGGGAGACCACGAAGCAGTACTTC. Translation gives CASSLAMGETTKQYF.

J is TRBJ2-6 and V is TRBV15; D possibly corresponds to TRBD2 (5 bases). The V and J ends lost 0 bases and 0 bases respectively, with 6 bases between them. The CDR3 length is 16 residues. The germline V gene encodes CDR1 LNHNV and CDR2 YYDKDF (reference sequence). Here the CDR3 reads CATSRDRDSGANVLTF. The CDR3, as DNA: TGTGCCACCAGCAGAGATCGGGACTCTGGGGCCAACGTCCTGACTTTC.

The CDR3 reads CATGLLTGSGELFF. CDR3 in DNA: TGTGCCACCGGGTTACTTACAGGGAGCGGGGAGCTGTTTTTT. The gene calls are TRBV27 and TRBJ2-2, with D perhaps TRBD1 (6 bases). CDR1 is MNHEY, CDR2 SMNVEV, per germline (reference sequence). The CDR3 has 14 residues. The V and J ends lost 10 bases and 7 bases respectively, with 19 bases between them.

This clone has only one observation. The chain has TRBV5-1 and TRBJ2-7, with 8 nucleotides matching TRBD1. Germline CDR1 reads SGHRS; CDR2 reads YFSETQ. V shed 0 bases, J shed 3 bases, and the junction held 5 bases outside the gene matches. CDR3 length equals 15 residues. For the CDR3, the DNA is TGCGCCAGCAGCTTGGGTGTGGACAGGGACTACGAGCAGTACTTC. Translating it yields CASSLGVDRDYEQYF. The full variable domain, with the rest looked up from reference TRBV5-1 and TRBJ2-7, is KAGVTQTPRYLIKTRGQQVTLSCSPISGHRSVSWYQQTPGQGLQFLFEYFSETQRNKGNFPGRFSGRQFSNSRSEMNVSTLELGDSALYLCASSLGVDRDYEQYFGPGTRLTVT.

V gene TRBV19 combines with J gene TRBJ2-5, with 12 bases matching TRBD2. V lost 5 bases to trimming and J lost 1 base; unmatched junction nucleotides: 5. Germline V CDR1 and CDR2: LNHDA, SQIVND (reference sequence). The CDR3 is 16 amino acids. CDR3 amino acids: CASSPRTSGIQETQYF. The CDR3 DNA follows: TGTGCCAGTAGTCCGAGGACTAGCGGGATCCAAGAGACCCAGTACTTC.

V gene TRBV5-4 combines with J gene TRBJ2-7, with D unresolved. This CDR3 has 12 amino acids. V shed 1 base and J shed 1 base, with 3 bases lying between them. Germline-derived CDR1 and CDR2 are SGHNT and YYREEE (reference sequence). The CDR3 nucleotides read TGTGCCAGCAGCTTGTATTCCTACGAGCAGTACTTC. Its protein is CASSLYSYEQYF. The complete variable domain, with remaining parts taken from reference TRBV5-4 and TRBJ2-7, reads ETGVTQSPTHLIKTRGQQVTLRCSSQSGHNTVSWYQQALGQGPQFIFQYYREEENGRGNFPPRFSGLQFPNYSSELNVNALELDDSALYLCASSLYSYEQYFGPGTRLTVT.

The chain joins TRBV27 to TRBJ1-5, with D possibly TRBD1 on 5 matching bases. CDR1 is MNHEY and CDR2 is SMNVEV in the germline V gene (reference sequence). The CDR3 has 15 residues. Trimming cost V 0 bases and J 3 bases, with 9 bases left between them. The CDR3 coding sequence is TGTGCCAGCAGTTTATCATCAGGGCTCAATCAGCCCCAGCATTTT. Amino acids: CASSLSSGLNQPQHF.

CDR3 sequence (DNA): TGTGCCAGCAGCCATCTAGACCGGTCTTGGAGCTCTGGAAACACCATATATTTT. Translated, it gives CASSHLDRSWSSGNTIYF. The genes are TRBV3-1 (or the pseudogene TRBV3-2) and TRBJ1-3; D gene unclear. This CDR3 has 18 amino acids. V lost 3 bases, J lost 0 bases, and 18 bases lay in between. Germline V gene lookup returns CDR1 LGHDT and CDR2 YNNKEL (reference sequence).

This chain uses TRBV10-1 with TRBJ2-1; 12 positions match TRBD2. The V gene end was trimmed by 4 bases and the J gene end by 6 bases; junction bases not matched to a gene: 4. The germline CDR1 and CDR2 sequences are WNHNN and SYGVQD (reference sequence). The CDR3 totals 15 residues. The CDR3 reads CASSATSGSLNEQFF. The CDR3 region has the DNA TGCGCCAGCAGTGCGACTAGCGGGAGTCTCAATGAGCAGTTCTTC.

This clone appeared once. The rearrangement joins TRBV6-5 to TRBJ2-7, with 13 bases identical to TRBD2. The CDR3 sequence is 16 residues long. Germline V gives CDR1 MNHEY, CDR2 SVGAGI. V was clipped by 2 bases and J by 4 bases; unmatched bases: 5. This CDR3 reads CASSYTGLAGRYEQYF. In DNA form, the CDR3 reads TGTGCCAGCAGTTACACGGGACTAGCGGGAAGGTACGAGCAGTACTTC.

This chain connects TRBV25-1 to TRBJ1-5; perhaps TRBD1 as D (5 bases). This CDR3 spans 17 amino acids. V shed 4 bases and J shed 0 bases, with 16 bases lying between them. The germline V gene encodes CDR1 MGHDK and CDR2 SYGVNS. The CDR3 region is CASSGNGAFYSNQPQHF. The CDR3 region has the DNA TGTGCCAGCAGTGGGAACGGGGCCTTCTATAGCAATCAGCCCCAGCATTTT.

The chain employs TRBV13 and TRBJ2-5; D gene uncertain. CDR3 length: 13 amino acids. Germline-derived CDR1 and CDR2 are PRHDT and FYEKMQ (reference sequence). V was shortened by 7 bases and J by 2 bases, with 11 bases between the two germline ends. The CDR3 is CASNPVKQETQYF. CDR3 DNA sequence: TGTGCCAGCAACCCAGTGAAACAAGAGACCCAGTACTTC.

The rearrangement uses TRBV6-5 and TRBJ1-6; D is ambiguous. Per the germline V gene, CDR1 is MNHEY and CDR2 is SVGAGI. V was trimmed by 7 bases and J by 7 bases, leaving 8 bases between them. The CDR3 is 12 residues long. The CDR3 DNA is TGTGCCAGCAAGAGCCGAAATTCACCCCTCCACTTT. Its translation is CASKSRNSPLHF.

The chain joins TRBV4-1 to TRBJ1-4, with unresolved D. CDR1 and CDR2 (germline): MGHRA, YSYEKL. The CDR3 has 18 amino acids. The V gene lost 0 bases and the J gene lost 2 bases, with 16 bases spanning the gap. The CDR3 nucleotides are TGCGCCAGCAGCCAAGAGGGTCCCAAAAGGGCGACTAATGAAAAACTGTTTTTT. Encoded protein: CASSQEGPKRATNEKLFF.

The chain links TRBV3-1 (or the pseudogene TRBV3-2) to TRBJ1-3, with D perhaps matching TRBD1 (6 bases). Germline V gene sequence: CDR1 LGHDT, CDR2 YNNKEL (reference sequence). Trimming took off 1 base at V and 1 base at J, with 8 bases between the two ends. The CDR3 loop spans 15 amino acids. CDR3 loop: CASSQAGVSGNTIYF. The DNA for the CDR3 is TGTGCCAGCAGCCAAGCAGGGGTATCTGGAAACACCATATATTTT.

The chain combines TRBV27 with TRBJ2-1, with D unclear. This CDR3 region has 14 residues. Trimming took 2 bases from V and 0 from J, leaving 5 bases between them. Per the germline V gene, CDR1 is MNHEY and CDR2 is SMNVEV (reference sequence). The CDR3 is CASSLGPSYNEQFF. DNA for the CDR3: TGTGCCAGCAGTTTAGGGCCCTCCTACAATGAGCAGTTCTTC.

In DNA, the CDR3 is TGTGCCAGCAGTTTTAGCGGACAGGGGGCTTCGGGTAATGAAAAACTGTTTTTT. It encodes CASSFSGQGASGNEKLFF. The chain uses TRBV28 and TRBJ1-4; TRBD1 matches 11 bases. The germline CDR1 and CDR2 sequences are MDHEN and SYDVKM. The length of the CDR3 is 18 residues. V was pared by 3 bases and J by 4 bases, with 10 bases of the junction left unmatched.

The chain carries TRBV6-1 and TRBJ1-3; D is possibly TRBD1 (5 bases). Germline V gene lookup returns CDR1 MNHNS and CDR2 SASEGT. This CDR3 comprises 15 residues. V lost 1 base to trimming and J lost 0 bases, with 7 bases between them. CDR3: CASSEGTFSGNTIYF. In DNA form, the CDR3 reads TGTGCCAGCAGTGAAGGGACATTCTCTGGAAACACCATATATTTT.

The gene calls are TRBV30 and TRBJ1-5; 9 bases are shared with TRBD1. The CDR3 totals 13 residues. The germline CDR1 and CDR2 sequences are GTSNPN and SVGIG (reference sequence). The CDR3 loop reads CAFGQGSNQPQHF. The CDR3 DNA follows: TGTGCTTTCGGACAGGGGAGCAATCAGCCCCAGCATTTT.

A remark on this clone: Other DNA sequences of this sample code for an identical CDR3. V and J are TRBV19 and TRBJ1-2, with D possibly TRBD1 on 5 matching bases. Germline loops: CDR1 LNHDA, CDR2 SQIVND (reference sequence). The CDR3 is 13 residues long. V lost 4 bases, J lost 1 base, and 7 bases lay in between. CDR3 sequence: CASSRGLNYGYTF. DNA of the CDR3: TGTGCCAGTAGTAGGGGCCTTAACTATGGCTACACCTTC.

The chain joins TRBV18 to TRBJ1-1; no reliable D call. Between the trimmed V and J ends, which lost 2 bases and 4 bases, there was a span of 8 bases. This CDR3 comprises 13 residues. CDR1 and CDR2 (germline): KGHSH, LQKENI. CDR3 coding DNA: TGTGCCAGCTCACCAGCAGCCGGCACTGAAGCTTTCTTT. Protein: CASSPAAGTEAFF. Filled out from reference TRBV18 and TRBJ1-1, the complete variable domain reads NAGVMQNPRHLVRRRGQEARLRCSPMKGHSHVYWYRQLPEEGLKFMVYLQKENIIDESGMPKERFSAEFPKEGPSILRIQQVVRGDSAAYFCASSPAAGTEAFFGQGTRLTVV.

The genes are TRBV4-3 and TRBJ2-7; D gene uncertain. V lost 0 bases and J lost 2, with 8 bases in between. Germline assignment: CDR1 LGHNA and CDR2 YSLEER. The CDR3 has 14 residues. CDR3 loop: CASSQDSGTYEQYF. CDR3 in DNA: TGCGCCAGCAGCCAAGATTCGGGCACCTACGAGCAGTACTTC.

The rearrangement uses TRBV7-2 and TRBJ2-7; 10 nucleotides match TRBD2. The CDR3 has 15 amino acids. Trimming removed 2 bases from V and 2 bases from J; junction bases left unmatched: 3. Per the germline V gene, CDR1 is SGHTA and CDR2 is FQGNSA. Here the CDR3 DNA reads TGTGCCAGCAGCTTAAGCGGGAGGGGTACCTACGAGCAGTACTTC. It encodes CASSLSGRGTYEQYF.

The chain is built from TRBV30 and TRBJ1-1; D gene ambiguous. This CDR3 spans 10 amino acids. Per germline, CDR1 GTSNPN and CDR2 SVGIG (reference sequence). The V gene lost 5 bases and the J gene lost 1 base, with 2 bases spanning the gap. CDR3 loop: CAWGNTEAFF. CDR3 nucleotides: TGTGCCTGGGGGAACACTGAAGCTTTCTTT.

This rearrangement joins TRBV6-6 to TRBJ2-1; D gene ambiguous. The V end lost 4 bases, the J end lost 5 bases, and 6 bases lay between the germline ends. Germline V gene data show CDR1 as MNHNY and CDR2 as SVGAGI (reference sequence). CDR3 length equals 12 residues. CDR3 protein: CASSWGNNEQFF. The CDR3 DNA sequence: TGTGCCAGCAGTTGGGGTAACAATGAGCAGTTCTTC.